Listed below are T cell receptor beta chains from one sample, sequenced in a study of blood T cell repertoires in COVID-19. Assay used: immunoSEQ multiplex PCR; TCRdb lists only in-frame clones, some missing. Among roughly 250,000 clones listed, roughly 89% were seen once. Sequenced: PBMCs or T cells enriched from blood (not recorded which). The receptor source for this set is a middle-aged man who had recovered from COVID-19. The CDR3 runs from the conserved cysteine through the conserved F or W. A D gene is named only where the DNA matches it firmly. Not every row has a clone size; where given, it reads once, few, many or a size class.

>TRBV6-5|TRBJ1-2|NA|NA
CASSYSRWGNYGYTF
TGTGCCAGCAGTTACTCACGCTGGGGCAACTATGGCTACACCTTC
>TRBV30|TRBJ1-4|NA|NA
CAWRVQGAGKLFF
TGTGCCTGGAGAGTACAGGGCGCGGGAAAACTGTTTTTT
>TRBV7-6|TRBJ2-2|TRBD2|NA
CASSLPVAGGLISGELFF
TGTGCCAGCAGCTTACCCGTAGCGGGAGGCCTAATATCCGGGGAGCTGTTTTTT
>TRBV18|TRBJ2-3|TRBD2|NA
CASSPGTSGSSVGTQYF
TGTGCCAGCTCACCGGGGACTAGCGGGAGTTCGGTGGGTACGCAGTATTTT
>TRBV28|TRBJ2-7|TRBD1|NA
CASSQTTTGDYEQYF
TGTGCCAGCAGTCAGACTACGACAGGGGATTACGAGCAGTACTTC
>TRBV5-6|TRBJ1-6|TRBD1|NA
CASSLLGQGLMSYNSPLHF
TGTGCCAGCAGCTTACTTGGACAGGGGTTGATGTCCTATAATTCACCCCTCCACTTT
>TRBV7-2|TRBJ2-1|NA|NA
CASSPSWTPGDEQFF
TGTGCCAGCAGCCCGAGCTGGACCCCAGGGGATGAGCAGTTCTTC
>TRBV30|TRBJ1-2|NA|NA
CAWSVWAGPIYGYTF
TGTGCCTGGAGTGTCTGGGCAGGGCCGATCTATGGCTACACCTTC
>TRBV10-2|TRBJ2-3|NA|NA
CASTALASSTDTQYF
TGCGCCAGCACTGCGCTAGCGAGTAGCACAGATACGCAGTATTTT
>TRBV5-1|TRBJ1-1|NA|NA
CASSLSGSVEAFF
TGCGCCAGCAGCTTGAGTGGTTCGGTTGAAGCTTTCTTT
>TRBV29-1|TRBJ2-1|TRBD1|NA
CSVARSRTGNFF
TGCAGCGTTGCCCGATCGAGGACAGGGAACTTCTTC
>TRBV13|TRBJ2-7|NA|NA
CASTKSGVGLTYEQYF
TGTGCCAGCACCAAATCAGGGGTTGGTTTGACTTACGAGCAGTACTTC
>TRBV7-9|TRBJ1-1|TRBD1|NA
CASSYTGVRNTEAFF
TGTGCCAGCAGCTACACAGGGGTAAGGAACACTGAAGCTTTCTTT
>TRBV3-1/TRBV3-2|TRBJ2-7|NA|NA
CASSQDPKSSYEQYF
TGTGCCAGCAGCCAAGACCCCAAGAGCTCCTACGAGCAGTACTTC
>TRBV12-5|TRBJ1-3|NA|NA
CASVVDSGNTIYF
TGTGCTAGTGTTGTAGACTCTGGAAACACCATATATTTT
>TRBV30|TRBJ2-3|NA|once
CAWGQTRSRADTQYF
TGTGCCTGGGGCCAGACTCGGTCGCGGGCAGATACGCAGTATTTT
>TRBV7-2|TRBJ2-7|NA|NA
CASSLTGGKYF
TGTGCCAGCAGCTTAACAGGAGGGAAGTACTTC
>TRBV11-2|TRBJ1-4|NA|once
CASSPGEKLFF
TGTGCCAGCAGCCCGGGTGAAAAACTGTTTTTT
>TRBV12-3/TRBV12-4|TRBJ1-4|NA|few
CASRNRVEEKLFF
TGTGCCAGCAGGAACAGGGTAGAGGAAAAACTGTTTTTT
>TRBV6-2/TRBV6-3|TRBJ1-2|NA|few
CASSRDITPVVDGYTF
TGTGCCAGCAGTCGGGACATAACACCGGTCGTGGATGGCTACACCTTC
>TRBV6-5|TRBJ2-7|NA|NA
CASSSGGYEQYF
TGTGCCAGCAGCTCGGGTGGCTACGAGCAGTACTTC
>TRBV11-2|TRBJ2-4|TRBD2|NA
CASGPGRENIQYF
TGTGCCAGCGGCCCCGGGAGGGAAAACATTCAGTACTTC
>TRBV24-1|TRBJ2-1|NA|NA
CATSEGDLSYNEQFF
TGTGCCACCAGTGAAGGAGACCTTAGCTACAATGAGCAGTTCTTC
>TRBV28|TRBJ1-5|NA|NA
CASSSLYSNQPQHF
TGTGCCAGCAGTTCTCTGTATAGCAATCAGCCCCAGCATTTT
>TRBV5-1|TRBJ1-2|NA|NA
CASSPPTGFDYGYTF
TGCGCCAGCAGCCCTCCCACAGGGTTCGACTATGGCTACACCTTC
>TRBV6-5|TRBJ1-1|NA|NA
CASSSQDMNTEAFF
TGTGCCAGCAGTTCTCAGGACATGAACACTGAAGCTTTCTTT
>TRBV11-3|TRBJ2-3|NA|NA
CASSLSGEDTQYF
TGTGCCAGCAGCCTCTCGGGGGAAGATACGCAGTATTTT
>TRBV3-1/TRBV3-2|TRBJ1-5|NA|NA
CASSQGRGNQPQHF
TGTGCCAGCAGCCAAGGCCGGGGAAATCAGCCCCAGCATTTT
>TRBV5-5|TRBJ1-5|NA|NA
CASSLEGRGSNQPQHF
TGTGCCAGCAGCTTGGAGGGGCGAGGTAGCAATCAGCCCCAGCATTTT
>TRBV7-9|TRBJ2-7|TRBD2|NA
CASSLGSSGRSHRQYF
TGTGCCAGCAGCTTGGGGTCAAGCGGGAGGTCACACAGACAGTACTTC
>TRBV15|TRBJ2-5|TRBD2|NA
CATSREPGDYHGQYF
TGTGCCACCAGCAGAGAACCCGGGGACTACCATGGCCAGTACTTC
>TRBV5-1|TRBJ2-7|TRBD2|NA
CASSGRGGSSYEQYF
TGCGCCAGCAGCGGGAGGGGAGGGAGCTCCTACGAGCAGTACTTC
>TRBV19|TRBJ2-7|TRBD2|NA
CASSKGTSGYEQYF
TGTGCCAGTAGTAAAGGGACTAGCGGATACGAGCAGTACTTC
>TRBV5-1|TRBJ2-2|NA|NA
CASSLALDFSTGELFF
TGCGCCAGCAGCTTGGCTCTAGATTTCAGCACCGGGGAGCTGTTTTTT
>TRBV3-1/TRBV3-2|TRBJ2-5|TRBD1|NA
CASSQDWDRGRETQYF
TGTGCCAGCAGCCAAGATTGGGACAGGGGGCGAGAGACCCAGTACTTC
>TRBV7-3|TRBJ2-1|TRBD1|NA
CASRKQGASYNEQFF
TGTGCCAGCAGGAAACAGGGGGCCTCCTACAATGAGCAGTTCTTC
>TRBV7-2|TRBJ2-1|TRBD1|NA
CASSLTGFNEQFF
TGTGCCAGCAGCTTGACAGGGTTCAATGAGCAGTTCTTC
>TRBV7-4|TRBJ1-5|NA|NA
CASSQGSQGWSNQPQHF
TGTGCCAGCAGCCAAGGTTCACAGGGATGGAGCAATCAGCCCCAGCATTTT
>TRBV18|TRBJ2-5|NA|NA
CASSPGLQETQYF
TGTGCCAGCTCACCAGGGCTCCAAGAGACCCAGTACTTC
>TRBV27|TRBJ1-2|NA|NA
CASSLMGGGYGYTF
TGTGCCAGCAGTTTAATGGGCGGGGGCTATGGCTACACCTTC
>TRBV6-1|TRBJ2-3|NA|NA
CASSETGADTQYF
TGTGCCAGCAGTGAAACTGGTGCAGATACGCAGTATTTT
>TRBV7-8|TRBJ1-2|NA|NA
CASSPRMVIYGYTF
TGTGCCAGCAGCCCCAGAATGGTAATCTATGGCTACACCTTC
>TRBV27|TRBJ2-2|NA|NA
CASSLNGPNTGELFF
TGTGCCAGCAGTTTAAACGGTCCGAACACCGGGGAGCTGTTTTTT
>TRBV28|TRBJ1-2|NA|few
CASSRLQGRVDTF
TGTGCCAGCAGTCGGTTGCAGGGTCGTGTCGACACCTTC
>TRBV30|TRBJ1-5|NA|NA
CAWSPGANQPQHF
TGTGCCTGGAGCCCTGGGGCCAATCAGCCCCAGCATTTT
>TRBV18|TRBJ1-5|NA|NA
CASSPSSGNNQPQHF
TGTGCCAGCTCACCAAGTAGCGGGAACAATCAGCCCCAGCATTTT
>TRBV10-2|TRBJ1-5|NA|NA
CASSSPQHF
TGCGCCAGCAGCTCGCCCCAGCATTTT
>TRBV7-2|TRBJ2-7|TRBD1|NA
CASSRGQGTYEQYF
TGTGCCAGCAGCCGGGGACAGGGAACCTACGAGCAGTACTTC
>TRBV6-5|TRBJ2-7|TRBD2|NA
CASSLTSGRYEQYF
TGTGCCAGCAGTCTGACTAGCGGGAGGTACGAGCAGTACTTC
>TRBV6-4|TRBJ2-2|TRBD2|few
CASSDSSGGADTGELFF
TGTGCCAGCAGTGACTCTAGCGGGGGGGCCGACACCGGGGAGCTGTTTTTT
>TRBV21-1|TRBJ2-5|NA|once
CASSQNRGQGGEETQYF
TGTGCCAGCAGCCAGAATCGGGGGCAGGGGGGAGAAGAGACCCAGTACTTC
>TRBV4-2|TRBJ2-2|TRBD1|NA
CASSPTTGSTGELFF
TGTGCCAGCAGCCCCACGACAGGGTCCACCGGGGAGCTGTTTTTT
>TRBV9|TRBJ1-1|NA|NA
CASSKTTKTGAFF
TGTGCCAGCAGCAAAACCACAAAAACGGGAGCTTTCTTT
>TRBV10-3|TRBJ2-1|TRBD2|NA
CATNLAGVYNEQFF
TGTGCCACGAACCTAGCGGGGGTTTACAATGAGCAGTTCTTC
>TRBV28|TRBJ1-1|NA|once
CASSTIEAFF
TGTGCCAGCAGCACCATCGAGGCTTTCTTT